Listed below are T cell receptor beta chains from one sample, sequenced in a study of OX40 agonist ivuxolimab in advanced cancers. Assay used: immunoSEQ multiplex PCR; TCRdb lists only in-frame clones, some missing. Among some 57,000 clones, roughly 90% were seen once, and the ten largest hold about 5%. The sequencing here drew on CD4+ or CD8+ T cells sorted from blood, taken in a trial of the OX40 agonist ivuxolimab. These receptors were collected from an adult with an advanced solid tumor such as melanoma, head and neck, liver or kidney cancer. Both conserved end residues are part of each CDR3. The D gene is left open where the match is weak. Some rows mark clone size as missing; the rest say once, few, many or name a class of expanded clone.

J,D,size,V,CDR3,DNA
TRBJ1-6,TRBD1,-,TRBV2,CASRDRGRRVDSPLHF,TGTGCCAGCCGGGACAGGGGGCGCCGAGTCGATTCACCCCTCCACTTT
TRBJ1-3,TRBD1,-,TRBV5-4,CASSLGTGNPNSGNTIYF,TGTGCCAGCAGCTTGGGGACAGGGAACCCCAACTCTGGAAACACCATATATTTT
TRBJ1-3,-,once,TRBV14,CASSRGNTIYF,TGTGCCAGCAGCCGAGGAAACACCATATATTTT
TRBJ1-1,TRBD1,-,TRBV13,CASSYGTVGTEAFF,TGTGCCAGCAGTTATGGGACAGTGGGCACTGAAGCTTTCTTT
TRBJ1-4,-,-,TRBV15,CATSRVRTNNEKLFF,TGTGCCACCAGCAGAGTCAGAACAAATAATGAAAAACTGTTTTTT
TRBJ1-1,-,once,TRBV19,CASRGVNRNTEAFF,TGTGCCAGTAGAGGGGTCAACAGGAACACTGAAGCTTTCTTT
TRBJ2-3,-,-,TRBV19,CASIGGGTDTQYF,TGTGCCAGTATTGGGGGCGGGACAGATACGCAGTATTTT
TRBJ1-6,-,-,TRBV10-2,CASSDGTIRSPLHF,TGCGCCAGCAGTGATGGGACGATTCGGTCACCCCTCCACTTT
TRBJ2-7,TRBD1,-,TRBV5-1,CASSPGQGISYEQYF,TGCGCCAGCAGCCCCGGACAGGGGATCTCCTACGAGCAGTACTTC
TRBJ1-5,TRBD1,-,TRBV6-6,CASSYTGTGVQPQHF,TGTGCCAGCAGTTACACCGGGACAGGGGTTCAGCCCCAGCATTTT
TRBJ1-1,-,-,TRBV4-2,CASSLGRENTEAFF,TGTGCCAGCAGCTTGGGACGGGAGAACACTGAAGCTTTCTTT
TRBJ2-7,TRBD1,-,TRBV5-4,CASSSGGTGSGFEQYF,TGTGCCAGCAGCTCTGGCGGGACAGGGTCAGGTTTCGAGCAGTACTTC
TRBJ1-5,-,-,TRBV30,CAWSVLGDQPQHF,TGTGCCTGGAGTGTACTTGGGGATCAGCCCCAGCATTTT
TRBJ2-1,TRBD2,-,TRBV7-2,CASSSGLAGAFSYNEQFF,TGTGCCAGCAGCTCAGGACTAGCGGGGGCCTTCTCCTACAATGAGCAGTTCTTC
TRBJ2-7,-,-,TRBV7-2,CASSPDSTSRQYF,TGTGCCAGCAGCCCGGACTCTACCTCGAGGCAGTACTTC
TRBJ1-4,TRBD1,-,TRBV5-3,CARSLDRGPTNEKLFF,TGTGCCAGAAGCTTGGACAGGGGGCCCACTAATGAAAAACTGTTTTTT
TRBJ2-7,TRBD1,-,TRBV19,CASSYRDRVGEQYF,TGTGCCAGTAGTTACCGGGACAGGGTCGGCGAGCAGTACTTC
TRBJ2-1,TRBD2,-,TRBV7-2,CASSLATSGYYNEQFF,TGTGCCAGCAGCTTGGCGACTAGCGGTTACTACAATGAGCAGTTCTTC
TRBJ2-2,-,-,TRBV9,CASSVELAPEGELFF,TGTGCCAGCAGCGTAGAGCTAGCGCCAGAGGGGGAGCTGTTTTTT
TRBJ2-3,-,-,TRBV5-4,CASSLDRTPSTDTQYF,TGTGCCAGCAGCTTGGATAGGACACCTAGCACAGATACGCAGTATTTT
TRBJ2-2,-,-,TRBV5-5,CASSLISGELFF,TGTGCCAGCAGCCTTATCAGCGGGGAGCTGTTTTTT
TRBJ1-5,TRBD1,-,TRBV7-8,CASSLIGGVEPQHF,TGTGCCAGCAGCTTAATAGGGGGCGTGGAGCCCCAGCATTTT
TRBJ2-5,-,-,TRBV11-1,CASSPGGALRVRETQYF,TGTGCCAGCAGCCCTGGTGGGGCATTAAGGGTGCGAGAGACCCAGTACTTC
TRBJ1-1,-,-,TRBV1,CTSSQVRCHLFGEAFF,TGCACCAGCAGCCAAGTAAGGTGTCATCTATTCGGTGAAGCTTTCTTT
TRBJ2-3,TRBD1,-,TRBV6-5,CASTSGQGLDTQYF,TGTGCCAGCACCTCCGGACAGGGACTAGATACGCAGTATTTT
TRBJ2-3,TRBD2,-,TRBV6-1,CASGSTSGSTDTQYF,TGTGCCAGCGGCTCGACTAGCGGGAGCACAGATACGCAGTATTTT